One sample yielded the 11 T cell receptor beta chains listed below, sequenced in a study of shared clonotypes between healthy human individuals. Clones were sequenced by immunoSEQ multiplex PCR, and TCRdb holds only the in-frame ones, with some missing. The sample has hundreds of thousands of clones, 70% to 80% seen once; the top ten hold about 11%. Input material: PBMCs. These receptors were obtained from a woman between 40 and 55 years old in good health. Some clones in this sample may be carry-over from other donors' samples.

The rearrangement uses TRBV7-9 and TRBJ2-5, with D possibly matching TRBD1 (6 bases). V was cut by 7 bases and J by 4 bases, with 10 bases left in between. CDR1 is SEHNR and CDR2 is FQNEAQ in the germline V gene (reference sequence). The CDR3 extends over 12 amino acids. DNA of the CDR3: TGTGCCAGCACACAGGGAGCAGAGACCCAGTACTTC. This codes for CASTQGAETQYF.

V is TRBV29-1 and J is TRBJ1-3; no firm D call. The CDR3 is 12 amino acids. Trimming cost V 5 bases and J 8 bases, with 13 bases left between them. Per the germline V gene, CDR1 is SQVTM and CDR2 is ANQGSEA. CDR3 amino acids: CSVQQWTDTIYF. CDR3 bases: TGCAGCGTTCAACAATGGACGGACACCATATATTTT.

The gene calls are TRBV4-3 and TRBJ2-5, with 8 bases that match TRBD2. Germline V CDR1 and CDR2: LGHNA, YSLEER. The CDR3 is 18 amino acids. Trimming took 1 base from V and 5 from J; bases not matched to a gene: 15. This CDR3 reads CASSQARTLSGSSETQYF. The CDR3 nucleotides are TGCGCCAGCAGCCAAGCTCGAACCCTAAGCGGGAGTTCGGAGACCCAGTACTTC.

The chain has TRBV5-4 and TRBJ1-3; 8 nucleotides line up with TRBD1. This CDR3 is 15 amino acids long. CDR1 is SGHNT and CDR2 is YYREEE in the germline V gene (reference sequence). V shed 4 bases and J 2 bases; nucleotides not matched to a gene: 5. CDR3 sequence (DNA): TGTGCCAGCAGCCGCGGACAGGGAACTGGAAACACCATATATTTT. It translates to CASSRGQGTGNTIYF.

The chain carries TRBV5-1 and TRBJ2-2, with unresolved D. Germline V CDR1 and CDR2: SGHRS, YFSETQ. The CDR3 contains 13 residues. Trimming shortened V by 4 bases and J by 7 bases, and 11 bases separated the two germline ends. The CDR3 spells CASSPSWDGELFF. In nucleotides, the CDR3 is TGCGCCAGCAGCCCCTCATGGGACGGGGAGCTGTTTTTT.

The chain carries TRBV7-2 and TRBJ2-7; 8 bases are a match to TRBD2. J was trimmed by 5 bases and V by 7 bases; bases with no gene match: 13. This CDR3 has 15 residues. CDR1 SGHTA and CDR2 FQGNSA come from the germline V gene. CDR3 coding DNA: TGTGCCAGCACCCTAGGGAGCGGGAGAGGAAACGAGCAGTACTTC. Encoded protein: CASTLGSGRGNEQYF.

The rearrangement joins TRBV7-2 to TRBJ1-4; 8 bases are shared with TRBD1. V shed 5 bases, J shed 8 bases, and the junction held 7 bases outside the gene matches. This CDR3 comprises 14 residues. Per germline, CDR1 SGHTA and CDR2 FQGNSA. CDR3 coding DNA: TGTGCCAGCAGCCGCGTCGGACAGGGCGAAAAACTGTTTTTT. It is translated as CASSRVGQGEKLFF.

The rearrangement links TRBV5-1 to TRBJ2-7; D might be TRBD1 (7 bases). The V gene lost 0 bases and the J gene lost 3 bases, with 13 bases spanning the gap. In germline, CDR1 is SGHRS, CDR2 YFSETQ. The CDR3 is made up of 15 amino acids. For the CDR3, the DNA is TGCGCCAGCAGCTTGGAGGCGGGACAGATCTACGAGCAGTACTTC. Translation gives CASSLEAGQIYEQYF. Full variable domain (outside the CDR3, taken from reference TRBV5-1 and TRBJ2-7): KAGVTQTPRYLIKTRGQQVTLSCSPISGHRSVSWYQQTPGQGLQFLFEYFSETQRNKGNFPGRFSGRQFSNSRSEMNVSTLELGDSALYLCASSLEAGQIYEQYFGPGTRLTVT.

The sample holds one count of this clone. CDR3 DNA: TGCGCCAGCAGCCAAGTGAGGGGGAGAGGAGGCAATGAGCAGTTCTTC. This sequence encodes CASSQVRGRGGNEQFF. V usage is TRBV4-1 and J usage is TRBJ2-1; the D gene is possibly TRBD1 (6 bases). The CDR3 extends over 16 amino acids. V dropped 1 base and J dropped 6 bases, with 16 bases sitting between them. CDR1 is MGHRA and CDR2 is YSYEKL in the germline V gene.

The chain joins TRBV6-5 to TRBJ1-5; D call uncertain. The germline V and J ends were trimmed by 2 bases and 6 bases, with 11 bases remaining between them. Germline assignment: CDR1 MNHEY and CDR2 SVGAGI. The CDR3 is 14 residues long. CDR3 bases: TGTGCCAGCAGTTACGCCCTTAAAGGTCAGCCCCAGCATTTT. Its translation is CASSYALKGQPQHF.

As regards this clone: A single base is all that separates this from a far larger clone, so a read error is likely. This specimen includes other DNA sequences encoding the same CDR3. The chain has TRBV9 and TRBJ2-1, with 9 bases fitting TRBD2. J was trimmed by 3 bases and V by 2 bases; bases with no gene match: 3. Germline V gene lookup returns CDR1 SGDLS and CDR2 YYNGEE. This CDR3 contains 15 residues. The CDR3: CASSVTSGSYNEQFF. DNA for the CDR3: TGTGCCAGCAGCGTGACTAGCGGAAGCTACAATGAGCAGTTCTTC.